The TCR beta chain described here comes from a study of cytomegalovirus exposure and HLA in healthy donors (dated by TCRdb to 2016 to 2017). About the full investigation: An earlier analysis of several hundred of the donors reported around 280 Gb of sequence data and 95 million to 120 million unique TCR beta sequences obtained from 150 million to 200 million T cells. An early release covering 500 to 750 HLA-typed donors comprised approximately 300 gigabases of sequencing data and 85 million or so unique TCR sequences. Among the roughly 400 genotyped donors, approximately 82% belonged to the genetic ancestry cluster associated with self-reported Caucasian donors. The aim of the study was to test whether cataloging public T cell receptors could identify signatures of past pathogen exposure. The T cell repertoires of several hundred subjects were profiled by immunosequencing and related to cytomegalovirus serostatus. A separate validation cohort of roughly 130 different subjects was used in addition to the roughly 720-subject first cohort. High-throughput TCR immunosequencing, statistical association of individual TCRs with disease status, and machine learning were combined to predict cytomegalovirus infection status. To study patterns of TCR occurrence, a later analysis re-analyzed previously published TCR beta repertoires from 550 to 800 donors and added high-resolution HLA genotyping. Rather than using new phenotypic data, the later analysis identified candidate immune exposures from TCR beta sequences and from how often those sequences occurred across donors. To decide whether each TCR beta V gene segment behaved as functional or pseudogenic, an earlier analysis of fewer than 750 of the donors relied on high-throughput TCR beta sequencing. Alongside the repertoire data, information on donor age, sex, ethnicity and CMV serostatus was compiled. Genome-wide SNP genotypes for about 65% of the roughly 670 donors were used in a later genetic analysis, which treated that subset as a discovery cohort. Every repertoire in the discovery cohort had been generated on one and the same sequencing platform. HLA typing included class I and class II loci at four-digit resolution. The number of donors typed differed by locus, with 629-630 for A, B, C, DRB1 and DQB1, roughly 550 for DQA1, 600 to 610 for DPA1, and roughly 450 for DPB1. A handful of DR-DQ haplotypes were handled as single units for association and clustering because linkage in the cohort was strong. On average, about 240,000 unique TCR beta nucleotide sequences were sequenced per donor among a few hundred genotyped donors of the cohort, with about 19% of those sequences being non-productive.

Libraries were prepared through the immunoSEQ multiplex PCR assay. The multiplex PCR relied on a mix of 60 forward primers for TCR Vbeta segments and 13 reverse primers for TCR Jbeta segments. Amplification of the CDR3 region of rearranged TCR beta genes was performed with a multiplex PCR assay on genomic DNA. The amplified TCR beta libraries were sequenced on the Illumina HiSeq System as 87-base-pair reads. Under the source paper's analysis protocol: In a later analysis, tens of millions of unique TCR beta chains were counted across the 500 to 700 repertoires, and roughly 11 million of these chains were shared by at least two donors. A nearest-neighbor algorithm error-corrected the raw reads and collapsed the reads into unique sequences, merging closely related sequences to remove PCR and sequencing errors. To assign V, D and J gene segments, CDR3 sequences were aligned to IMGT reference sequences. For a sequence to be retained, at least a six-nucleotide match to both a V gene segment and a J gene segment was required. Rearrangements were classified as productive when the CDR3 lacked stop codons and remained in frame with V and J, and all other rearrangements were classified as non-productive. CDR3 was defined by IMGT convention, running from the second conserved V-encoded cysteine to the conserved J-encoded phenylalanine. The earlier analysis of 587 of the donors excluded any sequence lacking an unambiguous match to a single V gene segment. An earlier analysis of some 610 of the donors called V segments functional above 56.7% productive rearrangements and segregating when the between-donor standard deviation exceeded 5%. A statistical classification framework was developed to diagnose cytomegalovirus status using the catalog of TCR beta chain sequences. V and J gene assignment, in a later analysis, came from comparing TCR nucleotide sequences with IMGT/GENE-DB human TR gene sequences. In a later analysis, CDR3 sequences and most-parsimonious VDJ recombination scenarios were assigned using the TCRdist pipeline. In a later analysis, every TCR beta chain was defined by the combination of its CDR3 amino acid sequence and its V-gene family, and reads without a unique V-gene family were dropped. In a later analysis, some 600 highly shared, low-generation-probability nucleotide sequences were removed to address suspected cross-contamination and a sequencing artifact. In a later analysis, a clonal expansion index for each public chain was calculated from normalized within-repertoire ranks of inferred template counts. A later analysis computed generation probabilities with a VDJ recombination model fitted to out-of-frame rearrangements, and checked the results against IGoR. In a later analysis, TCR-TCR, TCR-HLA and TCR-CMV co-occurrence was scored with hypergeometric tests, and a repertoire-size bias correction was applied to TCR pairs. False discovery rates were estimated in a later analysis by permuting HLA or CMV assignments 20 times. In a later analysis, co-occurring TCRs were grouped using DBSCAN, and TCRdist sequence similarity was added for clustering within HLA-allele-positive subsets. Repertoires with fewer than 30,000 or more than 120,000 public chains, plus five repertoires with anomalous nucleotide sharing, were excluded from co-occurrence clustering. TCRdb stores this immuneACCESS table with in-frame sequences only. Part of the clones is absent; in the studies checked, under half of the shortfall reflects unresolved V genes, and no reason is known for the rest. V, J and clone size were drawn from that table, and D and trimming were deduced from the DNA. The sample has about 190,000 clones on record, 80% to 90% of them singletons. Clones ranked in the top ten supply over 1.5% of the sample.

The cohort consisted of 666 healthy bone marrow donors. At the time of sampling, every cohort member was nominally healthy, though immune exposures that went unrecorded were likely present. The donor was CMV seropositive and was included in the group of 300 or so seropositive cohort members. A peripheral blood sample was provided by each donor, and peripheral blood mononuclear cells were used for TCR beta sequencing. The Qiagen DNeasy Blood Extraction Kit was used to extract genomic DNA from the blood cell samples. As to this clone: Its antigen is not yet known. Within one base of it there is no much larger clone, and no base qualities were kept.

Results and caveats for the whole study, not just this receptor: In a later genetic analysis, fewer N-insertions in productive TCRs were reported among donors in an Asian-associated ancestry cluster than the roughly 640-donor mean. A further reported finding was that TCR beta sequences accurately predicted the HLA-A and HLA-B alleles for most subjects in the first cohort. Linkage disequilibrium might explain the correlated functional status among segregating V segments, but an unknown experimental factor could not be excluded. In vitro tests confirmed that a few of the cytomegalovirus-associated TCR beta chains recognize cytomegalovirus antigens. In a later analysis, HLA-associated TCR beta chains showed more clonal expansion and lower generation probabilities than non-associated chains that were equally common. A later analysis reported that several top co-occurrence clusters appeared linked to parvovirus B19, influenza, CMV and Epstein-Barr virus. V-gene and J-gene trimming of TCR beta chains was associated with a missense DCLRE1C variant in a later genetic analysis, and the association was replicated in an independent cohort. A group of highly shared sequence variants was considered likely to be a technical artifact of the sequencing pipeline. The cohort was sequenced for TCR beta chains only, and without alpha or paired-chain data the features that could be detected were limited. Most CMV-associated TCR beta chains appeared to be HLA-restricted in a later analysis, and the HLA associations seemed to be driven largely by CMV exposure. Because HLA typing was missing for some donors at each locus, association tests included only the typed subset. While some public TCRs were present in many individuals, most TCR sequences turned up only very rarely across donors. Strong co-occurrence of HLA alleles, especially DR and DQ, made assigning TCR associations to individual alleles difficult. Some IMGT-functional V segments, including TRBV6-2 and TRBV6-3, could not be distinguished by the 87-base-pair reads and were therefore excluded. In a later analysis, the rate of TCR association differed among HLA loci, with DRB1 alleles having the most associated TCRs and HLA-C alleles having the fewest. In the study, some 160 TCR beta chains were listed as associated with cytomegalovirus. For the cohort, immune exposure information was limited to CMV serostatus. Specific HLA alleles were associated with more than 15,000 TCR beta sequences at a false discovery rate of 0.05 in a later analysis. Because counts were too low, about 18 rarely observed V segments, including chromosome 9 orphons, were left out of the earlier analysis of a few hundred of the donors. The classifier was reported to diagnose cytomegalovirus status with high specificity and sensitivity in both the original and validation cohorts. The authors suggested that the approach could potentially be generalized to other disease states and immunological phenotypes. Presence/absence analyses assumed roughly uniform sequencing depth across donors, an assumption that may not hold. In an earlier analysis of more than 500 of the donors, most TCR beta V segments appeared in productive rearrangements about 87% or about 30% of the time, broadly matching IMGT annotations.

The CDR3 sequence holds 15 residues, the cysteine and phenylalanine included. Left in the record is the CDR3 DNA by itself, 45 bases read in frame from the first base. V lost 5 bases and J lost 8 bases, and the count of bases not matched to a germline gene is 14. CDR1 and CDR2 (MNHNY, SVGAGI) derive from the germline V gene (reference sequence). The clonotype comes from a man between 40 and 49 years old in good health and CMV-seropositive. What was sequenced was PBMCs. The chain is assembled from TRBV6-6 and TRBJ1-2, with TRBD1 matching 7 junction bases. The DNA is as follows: TGTGCCAGCAGTCTCCCCGACAGGGCCCGGCTGGGCTACACCTTC. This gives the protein CASSLPDRARLGYTF.